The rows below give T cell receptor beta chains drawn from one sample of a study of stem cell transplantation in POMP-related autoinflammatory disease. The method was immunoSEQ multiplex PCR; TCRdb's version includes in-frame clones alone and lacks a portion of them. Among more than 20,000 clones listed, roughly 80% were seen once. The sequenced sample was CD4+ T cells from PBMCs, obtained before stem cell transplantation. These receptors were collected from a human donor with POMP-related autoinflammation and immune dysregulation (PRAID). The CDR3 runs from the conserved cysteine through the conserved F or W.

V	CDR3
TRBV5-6	CASSPGQLWANVLTF
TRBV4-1	CASSQGQGGWNTEAFF
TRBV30	CAWSPRGATNEKLFF
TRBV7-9	CASSPGGAYEQYF
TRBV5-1	CASSSLAGLYNEQFF
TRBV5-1	CASSLGHADTQYF
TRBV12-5	CASGDRTYEQYF
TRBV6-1	CASSVWGGEQYF
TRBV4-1	CASSHDTSGGRDTQYF
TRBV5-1	CASRDSTNEKLFF
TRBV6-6	CASSYRTPEAFF
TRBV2	CASSDRATVNQPQHF
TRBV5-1	CASSSLAGSQETQYF